This TCR beta chain came from a study of shared clonotypes between healthy human individuals (TCRdb year 2020). Concerning the study at large: The cohort comprised a couple of women and three men aged 18 to 49 years. Per donor, three plates each were used for CD4 naive and CD4 memory, two for CD8 naive, and one for CD8 memory. Blood TCR repertoires of a handful of healthy adults were deeply sequenced to estimate repertoire size and the extent of clonotype sharing between individuals. To increase sequencing depth and limit assay-specific biases, TCR repertoire library preparation and sequencing were carried out by different laboratories using diverse techniques. Between about 0.8 and 9.5 billion PBMCs per donor were obtained by leukapheresis.

Worth noting for this clone: Its antigen remains unidentified. Per-nucleotide qualities are absent, and no much larger clonotype sits a single base away.

Donors were healthy HIV-negative adults with no recently reported acute infections or vaccinations. Every donor was a Caucasian adult living in Nashville, Tennessee, USA. Magnetic negative selection was used to enrich CD4+ T cells, after which naive cells were positively selected on CD45RA and the negative fraction became the memory subset. After blood collection by leukapheresis, PBMCs were isolated using Ficoll-Histopaque density gradient centrifugation and then cryopreserved in the vapor phase of liquid nitrogen. Analytical flow cytometry was used to check the purity and quantity of every magnetically sorted T cell population. Each sorted fraction had its genomic DNA isolated and then quantified by UV absorbance on a Nanodrop 2000c. The paper's findings and limits, for the study overall: Sampling was limited to blood, and TCR repertoires in tissue likely differ from TCR repertoires in blood. Clonotypes shared by all four sorted-subset donors showed higher generation probabilities than non-shared clonotypes. Pairwise subsampling indicated that sequencing depth was expected to affect the degree of clonotype sharing among donors. The genetic and exposure-history diversity represented was limited by the small number of donors. Estimated clonotype richness was generally larger for naive than for memory subsets. Roughly 5% of naive CD4, around 4% of naive CD8, approximately 2% of memory CD4, and 0.4% of memory CD8 clonotypes were shared across four donors. Rarefaction of sorted-subset datasets indicated incomplete sequencing despite the large sequencing depth.

The CDR3 contains 15 residues, cysteine and phenylalanine counted. The kept DNA is CDR3 alone, 45 bases in frame from the first base. The V and J ends are trimmed by 7 bases and 0 bases, leaving 13 bases between them. Sequences MNHNY (CDR1) and SVGAGI (CDR2) are obtained from the germline V gene (reference sequence). Using the deep immunoSEQ assay, multiplex PCR amplified TCR CDR3 regions from genomic DNA. Genomic DNA extracted from each cell subset was distributed evenly over all wells of several immunoSEQ 96-well plates, and each plate served as one replicate. For sorted subsets, approximately 200 ng of genomic DNA, equivalent to roughly 33,000 T cell genomes, went into each replicate PCR. Purified libraries were measured with a Qubit 3.0 fluorometer, size-checked on a Bioanalyzer 2100, and measured again with the KAPA Library Quantification kit. Each immunoSEQ 96-well plate was sequenced on its own single-read 150-cycle Illumina NextSeq 550 flow cell. Per the source publication's procedure: Because the immunoSEQ output held only junctional sequences and lacked quality scores, the filtering could not match the filtering applied to full-length reads. Sequences were annotated with PyIR, a Python wrapper for IgBLAST v1.9, using IMGT germline references to assign V/J genes and CDR3. Any read was removed if the V/J assignment was weak (E-value above 1e-6), the CDR3 was missing, or the read contained stop codons, out-of-frame junctions, or ambiguous translated residues. V3J clonotypes were defined by identical inferred V gene, J gene, and CDR3 amino acid sequence. Percentage overlap between repertoires was computed as shared unique clonotypes divided by the size of the smaller repertoire. Repertoire richness was assessed with RTK rarefaction, the Chao1 estimator, and Recon v2.1 estimates of unobserved clonotypes. OLGA was used to compute generation probabilities for all TCRbeta clonotypes that the gDNA method yielded from a handful of donors. The table was pulled from immuneACCESS by TCRdb, which kept in-frame rearrangements only. Such tables lose some clones; where checked, under half of the loss comes from unresolved V genes, and the rest has no known cause. The V and J calls and clone size are taken from that table; D and trimming were inferred from the DNA. The sample yields around 600,000 clones; about 96% were counted once. The top ten constitute approximately 0.057% of the sample.

The sequence is built from TRBV6-6 and TRBJ2-1; the D segment could be TRBD2, given 5 matching bases. The TCR was taken from a woman aged 25 to 39 in good health. The material sequenced was naive CD4+ T cells sorted from blood. The sample's cell subset or site label, decoded: CD45RA+ positively selected. The DNA is TGTGCCAGCAACGAGCGGCTGAGCTCCTACAATGAGCAGTTCTTC. Its translation reads: CASNERLSSYNEQFF.